This TCR beta chain was identified in a study of shared clonotypes between healthy human individuals. This table comes from immunoSEQ multiplex PCR, and its TCRdb copy is limited to in-frame clones, with some not included. Of 330,000 or so clones listed, less than 85% are singletons. The receptor's source is a man younger than 40 in good health. The sample comprised memory CD4+ T cells sorted from blood. Subset denoted: CD45RA-negative fraction.

The CDR3 protein is CARRPGIWYGYTF. The CDR3 DNA reads TGTGCCAGAAGACCGGGAATTTGGTATGGCTACACCTTC. The chain carries TRBV5-3 and TRBJ1-2; D call uncertain. TRBV5-3 is filed as an ORF, its function uncertain. The V end was cut by 5 bases, the J end by 5 bases, with 13 bases between. The CDR3 spans 13 residues.